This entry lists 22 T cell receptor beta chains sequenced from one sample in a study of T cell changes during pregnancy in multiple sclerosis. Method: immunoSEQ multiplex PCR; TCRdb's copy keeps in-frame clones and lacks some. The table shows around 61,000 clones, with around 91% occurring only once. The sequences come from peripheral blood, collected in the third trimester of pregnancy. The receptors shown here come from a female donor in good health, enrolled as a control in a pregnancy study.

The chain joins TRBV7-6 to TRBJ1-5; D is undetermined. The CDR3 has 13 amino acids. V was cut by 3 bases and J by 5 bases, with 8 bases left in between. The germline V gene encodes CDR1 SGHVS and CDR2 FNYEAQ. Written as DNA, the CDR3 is TGTGCCAGCAGCTTTTGGAGGGATCAGCCCCAGCATTTT. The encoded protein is CASSFWRDQPQHF.

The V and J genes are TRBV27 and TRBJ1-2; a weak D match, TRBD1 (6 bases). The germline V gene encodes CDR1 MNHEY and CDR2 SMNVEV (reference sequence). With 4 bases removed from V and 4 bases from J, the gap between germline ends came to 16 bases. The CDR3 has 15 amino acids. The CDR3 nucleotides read TGTGCCAGCAGTTCCCAAGGGGGGGGAGTCTATGGCTACACCTTC. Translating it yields CASSSQGGGVYGYTF.

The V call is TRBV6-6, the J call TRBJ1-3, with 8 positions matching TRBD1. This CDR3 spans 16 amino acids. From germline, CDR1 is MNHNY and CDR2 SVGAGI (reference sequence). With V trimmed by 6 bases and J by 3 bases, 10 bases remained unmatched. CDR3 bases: TGTGCCAGCAGCTCCAGCGGGACAGGCGGTGGAAACACCATATATTTT. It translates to CASSSSGTGGGNTIYF.

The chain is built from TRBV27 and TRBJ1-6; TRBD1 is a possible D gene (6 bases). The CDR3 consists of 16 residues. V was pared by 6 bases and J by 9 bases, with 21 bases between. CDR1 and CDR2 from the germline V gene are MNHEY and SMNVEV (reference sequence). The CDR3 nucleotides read TGTGCCAGCAGCATGGGGGGAGGGGGGAATAGTTCACCCCTCCACTTT. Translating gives CASSMGGGGNSSPLHF.

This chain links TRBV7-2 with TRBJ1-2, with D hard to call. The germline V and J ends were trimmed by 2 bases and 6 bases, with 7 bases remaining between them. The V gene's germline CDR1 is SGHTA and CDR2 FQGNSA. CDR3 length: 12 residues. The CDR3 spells CASSLNVDGYTF. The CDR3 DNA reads TGTGCCAGCAGCTTAAACGTAGATGGCTACACCTTC. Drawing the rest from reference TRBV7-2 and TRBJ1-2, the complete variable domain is GAGVSQSPSNKVTEKGKDVELRCDPISGHTALYWYRQSLGQGLEFLIYFQGNSAPDKSGLPSDRFSAERTGGSVSTLTIQRTQQEDSAVYLCASSLNVDGYTFGSGTRLTVV.

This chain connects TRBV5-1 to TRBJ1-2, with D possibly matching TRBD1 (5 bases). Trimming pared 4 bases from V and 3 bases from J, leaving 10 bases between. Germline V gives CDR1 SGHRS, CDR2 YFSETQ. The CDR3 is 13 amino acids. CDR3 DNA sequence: TGCGCCAGCAGCCCCGGGGGTGACTATGGCTACACCTTC. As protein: CASSPGGDYGYTF. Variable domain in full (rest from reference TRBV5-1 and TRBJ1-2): KAGVTQTPRYLIKTRGQQVTLSCSPISGHRSVSWYQQTPGQGLQFLFEYFSETQRNKGNFPGRFSGRQFSNSRSEMNVSTLELGDSALYLCASSPGGDYGYTFGSGTRLTVV.

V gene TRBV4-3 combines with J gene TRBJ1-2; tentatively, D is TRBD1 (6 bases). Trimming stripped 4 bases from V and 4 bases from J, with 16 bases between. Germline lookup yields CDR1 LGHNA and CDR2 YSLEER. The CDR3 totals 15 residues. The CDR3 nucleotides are TGCGCCAGCAGCCGGGGGCTAGGAGAGACCTATGGCTACACCTTC. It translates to CASSRGLGETYGYTF.

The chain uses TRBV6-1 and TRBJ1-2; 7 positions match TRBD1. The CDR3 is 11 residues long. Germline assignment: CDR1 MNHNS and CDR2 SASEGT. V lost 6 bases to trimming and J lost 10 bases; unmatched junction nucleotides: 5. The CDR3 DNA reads TGTGCCAGCAGGAGGGGACAGCCCTACACCTTC. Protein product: CASRRGQPYTF.

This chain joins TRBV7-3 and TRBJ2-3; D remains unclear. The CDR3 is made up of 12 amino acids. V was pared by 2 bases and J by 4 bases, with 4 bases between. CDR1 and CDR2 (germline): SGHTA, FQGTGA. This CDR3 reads CASSLVADTQYF. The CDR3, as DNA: TGTGCCAGCAGCTTAGTAGCAGATACGCAGTATTTT.

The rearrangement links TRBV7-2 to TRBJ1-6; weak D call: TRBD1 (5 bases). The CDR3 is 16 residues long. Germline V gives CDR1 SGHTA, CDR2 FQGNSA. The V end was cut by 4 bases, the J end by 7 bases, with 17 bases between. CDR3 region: CASSSAQGGGNSPLHF. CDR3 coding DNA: TGTGCCAGCAGCTCCGCCCAGGGAGGAGGCAATTCACCCCTCCACTTT.

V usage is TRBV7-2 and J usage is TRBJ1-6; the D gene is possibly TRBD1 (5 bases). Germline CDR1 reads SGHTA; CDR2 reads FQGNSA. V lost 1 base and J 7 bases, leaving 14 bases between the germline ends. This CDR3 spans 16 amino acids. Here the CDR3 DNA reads TGTGCCAGCAGCTTAGTCCCGCCAGGGAAAAATTCACCCCTCCACTTT. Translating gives CASSLVPPGKNSPLHF.

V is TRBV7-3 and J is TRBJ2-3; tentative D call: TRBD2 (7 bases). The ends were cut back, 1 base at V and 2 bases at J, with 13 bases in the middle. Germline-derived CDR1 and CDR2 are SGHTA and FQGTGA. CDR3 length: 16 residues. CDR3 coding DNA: TGTGCCAGCAGCTTAAGTGGGGGGGCCGTCACAGATACGCAGTATTTT. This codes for CASSLSGGAVTDTQYF. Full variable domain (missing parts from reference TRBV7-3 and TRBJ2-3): GAGVSQTPSNKVTEKGKYVELRCDPISGHTALYWYRQSLGQGPEFLIYFQGTGAADDSGLPNDRFFAVRPEGSVSTLKIQRTERGDSAVYLCASSLSGGAVTDTQYFGPGTRLTVL.

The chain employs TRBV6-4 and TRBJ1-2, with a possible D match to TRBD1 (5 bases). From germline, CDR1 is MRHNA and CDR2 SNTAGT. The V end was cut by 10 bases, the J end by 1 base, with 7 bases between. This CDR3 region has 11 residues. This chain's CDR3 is CATDSNYGYTF. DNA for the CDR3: TGTGCCACAGACAGTAACTATGGCTACACCTTC.

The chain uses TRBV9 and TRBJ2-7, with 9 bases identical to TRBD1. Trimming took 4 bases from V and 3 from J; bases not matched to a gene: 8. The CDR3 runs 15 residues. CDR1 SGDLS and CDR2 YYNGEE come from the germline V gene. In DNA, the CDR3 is TGTGCCAGCAGCCAATCCGGGACAGGGATCTACGAGCAGTACTTC. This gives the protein CASSQSGTGIYEQYF.

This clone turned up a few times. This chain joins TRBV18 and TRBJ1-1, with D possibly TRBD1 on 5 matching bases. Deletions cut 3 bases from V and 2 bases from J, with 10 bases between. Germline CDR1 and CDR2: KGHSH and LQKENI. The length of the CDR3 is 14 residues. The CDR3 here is CASSPRERNTEAFF. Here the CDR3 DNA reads TGTGCCAGCTCACCCAGGGAACGTAACACTGAAGCTTTCTTT. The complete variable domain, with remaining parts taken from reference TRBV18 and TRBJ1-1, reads NAGVMQNPRHLVRRRGQEARLRCSPMKGHSHVYWYRQLPEEGLKFMVYLQKENIIDESGMPKERFSAEFPKEGPSILRIQQVVRGDSAAYFCASSPRERNTEAFFGQGTRLTVV.

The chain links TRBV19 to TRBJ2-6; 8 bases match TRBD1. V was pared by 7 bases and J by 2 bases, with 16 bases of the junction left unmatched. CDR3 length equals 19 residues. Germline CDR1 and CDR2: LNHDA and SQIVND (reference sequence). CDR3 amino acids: CASTIRRQGASAGANVLTF. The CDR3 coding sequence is TGTGCCAGTACCATACGTCGGCAGGGGGCTTCTGCTGGGGCCAACGTCCTGACTTTC. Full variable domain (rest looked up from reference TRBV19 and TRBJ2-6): DGGITQSPKYLFRKEGQNVTLSCEQNLNHDAMYWYRQDPGQGLRLIYYSQIVNDFQKGDIAEGYSVSREKKESFPLTVTSAQKNPTAFYLCASTIRRQGASAGANVLTFGAGSRLTVL.

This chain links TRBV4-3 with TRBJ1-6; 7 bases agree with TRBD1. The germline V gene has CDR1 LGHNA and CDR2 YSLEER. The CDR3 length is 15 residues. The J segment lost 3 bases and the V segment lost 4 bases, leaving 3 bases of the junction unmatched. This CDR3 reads CASSRQGDYNSPLHF. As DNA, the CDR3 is TGCGCCAGCAGCCGGCAGGGGGACTATAATTCACCCCTCCACTTT.

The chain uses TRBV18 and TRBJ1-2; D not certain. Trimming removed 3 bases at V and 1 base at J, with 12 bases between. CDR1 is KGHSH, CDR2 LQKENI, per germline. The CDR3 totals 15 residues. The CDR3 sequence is CASSPYRAGNYGYTF. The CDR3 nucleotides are TGTGCCAGCTCACCGTACCGAGCTGGTAACTATGGCTACACCTTC.

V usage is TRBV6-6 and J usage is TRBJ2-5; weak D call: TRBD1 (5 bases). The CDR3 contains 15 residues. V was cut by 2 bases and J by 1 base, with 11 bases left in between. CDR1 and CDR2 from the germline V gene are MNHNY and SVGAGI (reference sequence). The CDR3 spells CASSYGRVVQETQYF. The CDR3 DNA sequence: TGTGCCAGCAGTTACGGCAGGGTAGTCCAAGAGACCCAGTACTTC.

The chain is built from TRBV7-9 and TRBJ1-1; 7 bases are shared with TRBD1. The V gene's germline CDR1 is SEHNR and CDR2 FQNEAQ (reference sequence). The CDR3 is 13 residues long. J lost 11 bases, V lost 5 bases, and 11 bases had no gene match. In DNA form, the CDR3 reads TGTGCCAGCAGCCCCATAGGACAGGTTCGGGCTTTCTTT. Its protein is CASSPIGQVRAFF.

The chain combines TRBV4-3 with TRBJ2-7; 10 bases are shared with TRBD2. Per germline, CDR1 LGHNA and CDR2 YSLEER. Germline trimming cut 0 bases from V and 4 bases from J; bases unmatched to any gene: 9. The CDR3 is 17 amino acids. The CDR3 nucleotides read TGCGCCAGCAGCCAAGATAATAAGCGGGGGGGCTTATACGAGCAGTACTTC. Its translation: CASSQDNKRGGLYEQYF.

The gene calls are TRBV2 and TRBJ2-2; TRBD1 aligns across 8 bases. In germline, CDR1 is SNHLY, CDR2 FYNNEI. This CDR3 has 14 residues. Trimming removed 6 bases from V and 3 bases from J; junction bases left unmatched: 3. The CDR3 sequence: CASRWGQDTGELFF. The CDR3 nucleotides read TGTGCCAGCAGATGGGGACAGGACACCGGGGAGCTGTTTTTT.